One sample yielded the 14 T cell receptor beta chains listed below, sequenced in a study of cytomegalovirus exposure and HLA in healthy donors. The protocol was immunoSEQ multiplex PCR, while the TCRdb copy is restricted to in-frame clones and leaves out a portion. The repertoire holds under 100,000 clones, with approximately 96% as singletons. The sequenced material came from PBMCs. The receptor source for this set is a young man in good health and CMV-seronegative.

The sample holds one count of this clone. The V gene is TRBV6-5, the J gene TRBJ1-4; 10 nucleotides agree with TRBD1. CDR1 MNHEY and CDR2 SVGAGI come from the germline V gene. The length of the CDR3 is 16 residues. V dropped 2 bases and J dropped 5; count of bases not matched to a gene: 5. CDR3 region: CASSYGRTGGNEKLFF. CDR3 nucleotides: TGTGCCAGCAGTTACGGCCGGACAGGGGGAAATGAAAAACTGTTTTTT.

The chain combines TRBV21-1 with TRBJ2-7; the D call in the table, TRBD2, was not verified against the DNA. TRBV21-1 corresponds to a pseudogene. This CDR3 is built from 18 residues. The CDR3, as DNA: TGTGCCAGCAGCAAAGTTCCAGGCGGGAGGGCAATCTCCTACGAGCAGTACTTC. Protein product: CASSKVPGGRAISYEQYF.

DNA for the CDR3: TGTGCCAGCAGTTACTCTCTTGACTGGAATGTAGATACGCAGTATTTT. Encoded protein: CASSYSLDWNVDTQYF. The V call is TRBV6-5, the J call TRBJ2-3, with unresolved D. This CDR3 contains 16 residues. The V end lost 0 bases, the J end lost 5 bases, and 15 bases lay between the germline ends. Germline V gene sequence: CDR1 MNHEY, CDR2 SVGAGI.

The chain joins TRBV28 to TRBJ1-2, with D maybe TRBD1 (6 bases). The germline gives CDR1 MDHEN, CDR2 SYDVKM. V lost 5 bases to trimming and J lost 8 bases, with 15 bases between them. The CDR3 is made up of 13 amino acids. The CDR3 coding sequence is TGTGCCAGCAGTGAGTCTGGGACACTCGGCTACACCTTC. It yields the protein CASSESGTLGYTF.

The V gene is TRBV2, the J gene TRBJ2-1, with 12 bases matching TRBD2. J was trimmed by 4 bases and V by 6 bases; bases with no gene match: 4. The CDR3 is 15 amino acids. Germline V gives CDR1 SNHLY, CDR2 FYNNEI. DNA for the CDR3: TGTGCCAGCAGAGGACTAGCGGGACTGTACAATGAGCAGTTCTTC. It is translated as CASRGLAGLYNEQFF.

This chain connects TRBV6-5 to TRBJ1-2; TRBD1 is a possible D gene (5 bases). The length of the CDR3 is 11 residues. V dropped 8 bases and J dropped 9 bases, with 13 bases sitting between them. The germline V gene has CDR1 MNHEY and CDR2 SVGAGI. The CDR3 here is CASVRQGSYTF. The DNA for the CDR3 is TGTGCCAGCGTTCGGCAGGGAAGCTACACCTTC.

In DNA, the CDR3 is TGTGCCAGCAGTTTAAACAGGGGTAGTTCTGGAAACACCATATATTTT. Translating it yields CASSLNRGSSGNTIYF. V and J are TRBV2 and TRBJ1-3; TRBD1 agrees at 7 bases. This CDR3 spans 16 amino acids. J gave up 1 base and V 5 bases, and 8 bases lay outside the gene matches. The germline V gene has CDR1 SNHLY and CDR2 FYNNEI.

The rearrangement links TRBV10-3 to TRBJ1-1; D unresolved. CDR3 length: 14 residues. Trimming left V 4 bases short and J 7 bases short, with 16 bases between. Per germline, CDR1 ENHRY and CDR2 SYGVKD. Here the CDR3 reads CAISASREEGEAFF. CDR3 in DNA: TGTGCCATCAGTGCCTCAAGGGAGGAAGGTGAAGCTTTCTTT.

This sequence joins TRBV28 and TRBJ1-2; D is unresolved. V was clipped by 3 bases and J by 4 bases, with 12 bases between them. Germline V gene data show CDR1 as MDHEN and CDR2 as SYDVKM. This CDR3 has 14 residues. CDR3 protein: CASSFRGSSYGYTF. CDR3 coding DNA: TGTGCCAGCAGTTTCCGAGGGTCGAGCTATGGCTACACCTTC.

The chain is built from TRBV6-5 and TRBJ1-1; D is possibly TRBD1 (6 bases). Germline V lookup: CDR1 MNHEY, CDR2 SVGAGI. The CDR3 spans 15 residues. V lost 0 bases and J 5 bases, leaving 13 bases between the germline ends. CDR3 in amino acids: CASSYSYRGNTEAFF. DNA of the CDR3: TGTGCCAGCAGTTACTCGTATAGGGGGAATACTGAAGCTTTCTTT.

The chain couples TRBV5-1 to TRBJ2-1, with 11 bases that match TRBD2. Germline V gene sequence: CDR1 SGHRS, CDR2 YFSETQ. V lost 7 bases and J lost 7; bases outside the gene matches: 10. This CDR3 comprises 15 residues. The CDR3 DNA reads TGCGCCAGCGGAGGACTAGCGGGCGCCCTTAATGAGCAGTTCTTC. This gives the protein CASGGLAGALNEQFF.

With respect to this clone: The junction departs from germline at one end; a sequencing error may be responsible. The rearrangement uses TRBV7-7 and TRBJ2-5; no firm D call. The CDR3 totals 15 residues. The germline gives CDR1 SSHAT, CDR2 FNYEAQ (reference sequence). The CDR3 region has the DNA TGTGCTAGCAGCCCCCAGTTCGACTCGGGAGAGACCCAGTACTTC. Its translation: CASSPQFDSGETQYF. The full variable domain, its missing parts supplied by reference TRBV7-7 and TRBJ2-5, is GAGVSQSPRYKVTKRGQDVTLRCDPISSHATLYWYQQALGQGPEFLTYFNYEAQPDKSGLPSDRFSAERPEGSISTLTIQRTEQRDSAMYRCASSPQFDSGETQYFGPGTRLLVL.

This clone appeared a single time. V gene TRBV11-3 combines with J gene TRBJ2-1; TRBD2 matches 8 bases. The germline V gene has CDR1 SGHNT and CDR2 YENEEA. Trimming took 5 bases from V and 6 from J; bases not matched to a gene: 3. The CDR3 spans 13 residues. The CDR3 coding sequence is TGTGCCAGCAGCGGGACTAGAATCAATGAGCAGTTCTTC. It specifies CASSGTRINEQFF.

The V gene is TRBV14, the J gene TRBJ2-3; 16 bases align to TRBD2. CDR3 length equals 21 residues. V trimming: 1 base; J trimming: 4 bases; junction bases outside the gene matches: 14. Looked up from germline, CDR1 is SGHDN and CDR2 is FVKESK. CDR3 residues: CASSQVPGLAGGSERADTQYF. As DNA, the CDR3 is TGTGCCAGCAGCCAAGTTCCGGGACTAGCGGGAGGGTCCGAAAGAGCAGATACGCAGTATTTT. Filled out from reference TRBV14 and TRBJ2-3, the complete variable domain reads EAGVTQFPSHSVIEKGQTVTLRCDPISGHDNLYWYRRVMGKEIKFLLHFVKESKQDESGMPNNRFLAERTGGTYSTLKVQPAELEDSGVYFCASSQVPGLAGGSERADTQYFGPGTRLTVL.